This note documents a single T cell receptor beta chain sequence. Its antigen is not known. This specimen comes from a study of beta chain features in type 1 diabetes. Study overall: Sorted cells examined across all samples numbered around 100 million. Regarding the study as a whole: A possible short-template PCR bias applies equally to patients and controls.

A single heparinised draw of roughly 100 mL on average was taken per donor. Per the germline V gene, CDR1 is SGHTA and CDR2 is FQGNSA. The CDR3 consists of 14 residues. V shed 5 bases and J 3 bases; nucleotides not matched to a gene: 6. The investigators reverse transcribed all of the isolated RNA, so they sequenced expressed TCRB transcripts. Data came from immunoSEQ multiplex PCR; TCRdb stores just in-frame clones and leaves some out. This table has fewer than 250,000 clones, about 14% appearing once. The TCR originated in a middle-aged woman in good health. The sequencing input was naive CD4+ T cells from blood. The chain is built from TRBV7-2 and TRBJ1-2, with 7 bases identical to TRBD1. CDR3: CASSSTGVDYGYTF. CDR3 sequence (DNA): TGTGCCAGCAGCAGTACAGGGGTGGACTATGGCTACACCTTC.